The 6 T cell receptor beta chains given below trace back to one sample, sequenced in a study of T cell responses to AZD1222 COVID-19 vaccine. Libraries were prepared by immunoSEQ multiplex PCR; TCRdb keeps only in-frame clonotypes and omits some of them. Altogether more than 90,000 clones are present, around nine tenths being singletons, with the ten largest covering about 17%. The starting material was peripheral blood, obtained 28 days after the second AZD1222 dose. These TCRs come from an adult who received the AZD1222 COVID-19 vaccine.

This clone was seen ten or more times. The gene calls are TRBV2 and TRBJ1-3; D possibly corresponds to TRBD1 (5 bases). Trimming removed 9 bases at V and 4 bases at J, with 13 bases between. CDR1 and CDR2 (germline): SNHLY, FYNNEI. The CDR3 totals 13 residues. The CDR3 nucleotides are TGTGCCAGTCACCCAGGGTTCGGAAACACCATATATTTT. Its protein product is CASHPGFGNTIYF.

The J gene is TRBJ1-1, the V gene TRBV10-1, with D tentatively TRBD1 (5 bases). This CDR3 has 13 amino acids. CDR1 is WNHNN and CDR2 is SYGVQD in the germline V gene (reference sequence). V dropped 3 bases and J dropped 7 bases, with 12 bases sitting between them. DNA of the CDR3: TGCGCCAGCAGTGACCAGGGAAGGGGTGAAGCTTTCTTT. Translation gives CASSDQGRGEAFF.

The chain has TRBV4-1 and TRBJ2-1, with unresolved D. This CDR3 has 15 residues. Trimming shortened V by 3 bases and J by 8 bases, and 17 bases separated the two germline ends. Germline lookup yields CDR1 MGHRA and CDR2 YSYEKL. CDR3 nucleotides: TGCGCCAGCAGCCACCGATGGACCCTATTGGATGAGCAGTTCTTC. Its translation: CASSHRWTLLDEQFF.

This clone was observed a single time. V gene TRBV7-9 combines with J gene TRBJ2-2; 10 bases agree with TRBD1. This CDR3 is built from 16 residues. V lost 5 bases, J lost 2 bases, and 5 bases stayed unmatched. The germline gives CDR1 SEHNR, CDR2 FQNEAQ (reference sequence). The CDR3 region has the DNA TGTGCCAGCAGCCCCCGGGACAGGGGTAACACCGGGGAGCTGTTTTTT. This codes for CASSPRDRGNTGELFF.

V and J are TRBV11-2 and TRBJ2-1; D might be TRBD2 (6 bases). The germline V gene encodes CDR1 SGHAT and CDR2 FQNNGV. The CDR3 runs 16 residues. Trimming removed 5 bases at V and 2 bases at J, with 16 bases between. The chain's CDR3 is CASSTTGTPPYNEQFF. For the CDR3, the DNA is TGTGCCAGCAGCACGACCGGGACTCCGCCCTACAATGAGCAGTTCTTC.

The V and J genes are TRBV5-8 and TRBJ1-5; D unresolved. Trimming pared 6 bases from V and 6 bases from J, leaving 16 bases between. The CDR3 runs to 14 residues. Looked up from germline, CDR1 is SGHTS and CDR2 is YDEGEE. The CDR3 loop reads CASTPAMGSQPQHF. The CDR3 nucleotides are TGTGCCAGCACCCCAGCGATGGGGAGTCAGCCCCAGCATTTT.